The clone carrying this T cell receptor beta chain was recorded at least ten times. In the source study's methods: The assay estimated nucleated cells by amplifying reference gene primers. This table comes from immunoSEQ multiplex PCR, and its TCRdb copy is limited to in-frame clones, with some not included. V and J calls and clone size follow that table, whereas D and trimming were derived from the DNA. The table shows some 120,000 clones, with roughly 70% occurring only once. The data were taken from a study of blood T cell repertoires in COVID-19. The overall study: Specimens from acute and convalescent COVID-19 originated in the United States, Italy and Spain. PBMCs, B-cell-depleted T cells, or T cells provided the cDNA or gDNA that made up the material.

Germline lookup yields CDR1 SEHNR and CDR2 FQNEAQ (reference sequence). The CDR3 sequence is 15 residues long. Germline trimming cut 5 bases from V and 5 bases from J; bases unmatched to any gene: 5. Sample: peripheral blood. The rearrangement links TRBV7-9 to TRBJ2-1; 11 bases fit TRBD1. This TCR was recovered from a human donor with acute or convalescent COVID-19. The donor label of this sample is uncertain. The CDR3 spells CASSPGTGGNNEQFF. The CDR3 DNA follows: TGTGCCAGCAGCCCCGGGACAGGGGGGAACAATGAGCAGTTCTTC.